A single sample is the source of the 24 T cell receptor beta chains below, sequenced in a study of monozygotic twins with inflammatory bowel disease. TCRdb reworked the 5' RACE reads into one entry per CDR3 protein, no DNA. The sample data list some 400,000 distinct CDR3 sequences. The source material was blood. Receptors were obtained from a human donor with ulcerative colitis or Crohn's disease, or a healthy co-twin of an affected twin (not recorded which).

V usage is TRBV6-5 and J usage is TRBJ1-4; with no DNA, the TCRdb D assignment of TRBD1 cannot be verified. The CDR3 totals 14 residues. The germline CDR1 and CDR2 sequences are MNHEY and SVGAGI. The CDR3 sequence is CASSYGGAGEKLFF.

V and J are TRBV7-9 and TRBJ2-1; TCRdb picks TRBD1, but there is no DNA to check that call. The germline gives CDR1 SEHNR, CDR2 FQNEAQ (reference sequence). This CDR3 contains 13 residues. CDR3 sequence: CASSSQGDNEQFF.

The chain is built from TRBV13 and TRBJ2-4; without DNA, the TCRdb call of TRBD2 cannot be checked. The V gene's germline CDR1 is PRHDT and CDR2 FYEKMQ (reference sequence). The CDR3 is 18 amino acids. The CDR3 sequence is CASSRGRVGSIAKNIQYF.

This chain links TRBV3-1 with TRBJ1-2. Germline CDR1 is LGHDT and CDR2 is YNNKEL (reference sequence). This CDR3 spans 11 amino acids. The CDR3 sequence is CASSHKGGYTF.

The rearrangement uses TRBV5-1 and TRBJ2-5; TCRdb's D gene call, TRBD1, goes unchecked for lack of DNA. Germline values: CDR1 SGHRS, CDR2 YFSETQ. The CDR3 is made up of 17 amino acids. CDR3 residues: CASSWPGQGSLQETQYF.

The genes are TRBV11-2 and TRBJ1-2. Looked up from germline, CDR1 is SGHAT and CDR2 is FQNNGV. This CDR3 has 14 residues. Here the CDR3 reads CASSSNRGLEGYTF.

V usage is TRBV18 and J usage is TRBJ2-3; TCRdb's D call, TRBD2, is unchecked because there is no DNA. Germline CDR1 KGHSH, CDR2 LQKENI. The CDR3 totals 16 residues. CDR3 region: CASSPLSSGGTDTQYF.

The chain carries TRBV29-1 and TRBJ2-5. The CDR3 spans 13 residues. Germline V gene sequence: CDR1 SQVTM, CDR2 ANQGSEA. CDR3 sequence: CSLRFYNQETQYF.

V usage is TRBV20-1 and J usage is TRBJ2-1; TCRdb returns TRBD1, unconfirmable since there is no DNA. The germline V gene has CDR1 DFQATT and CDR2 SNEGSKA (reference sequence). The CDR3 totals 13 residues. The CDR3 protein is CSASRVSYNEQFF.

J is TRBJ1-1 and V is TRBV7-3. The CDR3 extends over 12 amino acids. CDR1 is SGHTA, CDR2 FQGTGA, per germline. The CDR3 region is CASSSDGSEAFF.

The chain uses TRBV5-1 and TRBJ1-2; TCRdb's D call of TRBD1 is untestable without DNA. Per germline, CDR1 SGHRS and CDR2 YFSETQ. The CDR3 covers 13 residues. The CDR3 sequence: CASSPWTAYGYTF.

The genes are TRBV7-2 and TRBJ1-1; the D gene TCRdb calls, TRBD1, cannot be checked with no DNA. CDR3 length equals 15 residues. The germline gives CDR1 SGHTA, CDR2 FQGNSA. The chain's CDR3 is CASSVGTGVSLEAFF.

This sequence joins TRBV19 and TRBJ2-2; TCRdb picks TRBD1, but there is no DNA to check that call. Germline V gives CDR1 LNHDA, CDR2 SQIVND (reference sequence). The CDR3 is made up of 15 amino acids. CDR3 residues: CASRTGTTNTGELFF.

The rearrangement links TRBV2 to TRBJ2-6; TCRdb's D call of TRBD1 is untestable without DNA. There are 15 residues in the CDR3. The germline V gene encodes CDR1 SNHLY and CDR2 FYNNEI. This CDR3 reads CASRNRESGANVLTF.

CDR3 residues: CASSPDATNTEAFF. The chain is built from TRBV18 and TRBJ1-1. CDR1 KGHSH and CDR2 LQKENI come from the germline V gene. The CDR3 covers 14 residues.

The V gene is TRBV20-1, the J gene TRBJ2-4. This CDR3 region has 11 residues. The germline gives CDR1 DFQATT, CDR2 SNEGSKA (reference sequence). This chain's CDR3 is CSALRSGIQYF.

V usage is TRBV5-8 and J usage is TRBJ1-5; with no DNA, the TCRdb D assignment of TRBD1 cannot be verified. There are 15 residues in the CDR3. Germline CDR1 SGHTS, CDR2 YDEGEE. This CDR3 reads CASSSFRGSNQPQHF.

This rearrangement joins TRBV2 to TRBJ1-1. This CDR3 region has 15 residues. CDR1 SNHLY and CDR2 FYNNEI come from the germline V gene. CDR3 loop: CASSPKAIMNTEAFF.

This sequence joins TRBV7-9 and TRBJ2-7; with no DNA, the TCRdb D assignment of TRBD2 cannot be verified. Germline assignment: CDR1 SEHNR and CDR2 FQNEAQ (reference sequence). The CDR3 totals 16 residues. This CDR3 reads CASSLSTGGLQYEQYF.

The genes are TRBV4-1 and TRBJ1-1; TCRdb selects TRBD1, and the lack of DNA leaves this call unchecked. The CDR3 totals 16 residues. The germline CDR1 and CDR2 sequences are MGHRA and YSYEKL. The CDR3 loop is CASSQGPGQGNTEAFF.

The J gene is TRBJ2-1, the V gene TRBV6-1. Germline V gene data show CDR1 as MNHNS and CDR2 as SASEGT. The CDR3 has 16 residues. The CDR3 reads CASSEREQGSYNEQFF.

The V gene is TRBV5-6, the J gene TRBJ1-6; the TCRdb D gene call, TRBD1, has no DNA to confirm it. CDR3 length: 16 amino acids. The V gene's germline CDR1 is SGHDT and CDR2 YYEEEE. Here the CDR3 reads CASSFYGTGYNSPLHF.

The chain combines TRBV7-9 with TRBJ2-5; as DNA is missing, the TRBD2 call by TCRdb cannot be tested. The CDR3 extends over 15 amino acids. CDR1 and CDR2 from the germline V gene are SEHNR and FQNEAQ (reference sequence). The CDR3 protein is CASSLGGGPQETQYF.

The chain links TRBV12-3 or TRBV12-4 to TRBJ2-2; the D call from TCRdb, TRBD2, cannot be confirmed without DNA. This CDR3 comprises 11 residues. CDR3 residues: CALRRASELFF.